This is a list of T cell receptor beta chains from one sample in a study of OX40 agonist ivuxolimab in advanced cancers. Using immunoSEQ multiplex PCR, the repertoire was profiled, and TCRdb retains in-frame clones only, with some absent. The sample holds about 50,000 clones; roughly 86% are singletons and the top ten take around 3.5%. The starting material was CD4+ or CD8+ T cells sorted from blood, obtained in a trial of the OX40 agonist ivuxolimab. These receptors came from an adult with an advanced solid tumor such as melanoma, head and neck, liver or kidney cancer. Each CDR3 is given with its conserved first and last residue. The D gene is left open where the match is weak. The size of a clone is reported for some rows only, either as once, few or many, or as a class for expanded clones.

j_call clone_size v_call d_call cdr3_nt cdr3_aa
TRBJ1-2 - TRBV28 - TGTGCCAGCTTCGGGTCTAGCTACACCTTC CASFGSSYTF
TRBJ1-1 - TRBV6-1 - TGTGCCAGCAGGGGGGGCCCAAACACTGAAGCTTTCTTT CASRGGPNTEAFF
TRBJ2-1 - TRBV28 TRBD2 TGTGCCAGCCTGCCGCCTAGCGGGAGCTCCTACAATGAGCAGTTCTTC CASLPPSGSSYNEQFF
TRBJ2-3 - TRBV28 TRBD2 TGTGCCAGCAGTTTAGACTCGACTAGCGGGAACACAGATACGCAGTATTTT CASSLDSTSGNTDTQYF
TRBJ2-3 - TRBV2 TRBD2 TGTGCCAGCAGTTTAGCGGGGGGCACAGATACGCAGTATTTT CASSLAGGTDTQYF
TRBJ2-5 - TRBV28 TRBD1 TGTGCCAGCAGACCAACAGGGGGCGGAGAGACCCAGTACTTC CASRPTGGGETQYF
TRBJ1-4 - TRBV5-6 - TGTGCCAGCAGCTTGGGCAGGAAAGATGAAAAACTGTTTTTT CASSLGRKDEKLFF
TRBJ1-1 - TRBV27 TRBD1 TGTGCCAGCAAGCCCTGGGACAGGAGGAACACTGAAGCTTTCTTT CASKPWDRRNTEAFF
TRBJ1-1 - TRBV6-1 - TGTGCCAGCAGTGAGGGGTTAAGGACTGAAGCTTTCTTT CASSEGLRTEAFF
TRBJ2-7 - TRBV10-3 TRBD1 TGTGCCATCAGTGAACCGACAGGGGTTTACGAGCAGTACTTC CAISEPTGVYEQYF
TRBJ1-5 - TRBV6-1 TRBD1 TGTGCCAGCAGGGGGGACAGGGACAATCAGCCCCAGCATTTT CASRGDRDNQPQHF
TRBJ2-1 - TRBV28 - TGTGCCAGCAGTTTCATAAGACAGGTTAATGAGCAGTTCTTC CASSFIRQVNEQFF
TRBJ1-5 - TRBV7-3 - TGTGCCAGCAGCTTAGATGGAGGAGGCAATCAGCCCCAGCATTTT CASSLDGGGNQPQHF
TRBJ1-1 once TRBV14 - TGTGCCAGCAGCCCGATCAGACCGGACACTGAAGCTTTCTTT CASSPIRPDTEAFF
TRBJ1-5 - TRBV27 - TGTGCCAGCAGTTTGCGGAGCAATCAGCCCCAGCATTTT CASSLRSNQPQHF
TRBJ2-3 once TRBV27 - TGTGCCAGCAGTTTAAGGCGCACAGATACGCAGTATTTT CASSLRRTDTQYF
TRBJ2-3 - TRBV7-6 - TGTGCCAGCAGCTTAGTTGTAGCCCCTGGCGCAGATACGCAGTATTTT CASSLVVAPGADTQYF
TRBJ2-7 - TRBV11-2 - TGTGCCAGCAGCTTAGTCGCGGTCTACGAGCAGTACTTC CASSLVAVYEQYF
TRBJ1-2 - TRBV5-6 - TGTGCCAGCACCAAAAACTTCAGAAACTATGGCTACACCTTC CASTKNFRNYGYTF
TRBJ2-7 - TRBV5-6 TRBD2 TGTGCCAGCAGACCGCTTAGGCGGGAGTTTTCCTACGAGCAGTACTTC CASRPLRREFSYEQYF